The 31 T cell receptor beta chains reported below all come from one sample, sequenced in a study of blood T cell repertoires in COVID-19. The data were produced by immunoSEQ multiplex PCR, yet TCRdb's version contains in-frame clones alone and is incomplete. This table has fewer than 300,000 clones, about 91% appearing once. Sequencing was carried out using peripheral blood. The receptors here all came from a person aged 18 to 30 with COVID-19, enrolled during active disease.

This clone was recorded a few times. The CDR3 DNA reads as TGTGCCAGCAGCCAAGGGGGCACCGAGATGAACACTGAAGCTTTCTTT. It translates to CASSQGGTEMNTEAFF. The chain has TRBV4-2 and TRBJ1-1, with a possible D match to TRBD1 (5 bases). CDR3 length: 16 residues. Germline loops: CDR1 LGHNA, CDR2 YNFKEQ. V lost 1 base and J lost 0, with 12 bases in between.

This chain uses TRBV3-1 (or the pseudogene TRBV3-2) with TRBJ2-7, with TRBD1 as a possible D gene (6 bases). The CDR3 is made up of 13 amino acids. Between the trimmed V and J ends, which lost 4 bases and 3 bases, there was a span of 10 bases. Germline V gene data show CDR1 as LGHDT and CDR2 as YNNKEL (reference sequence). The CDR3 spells CASSLQTGYEQYF. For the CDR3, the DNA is TGTGCCAGCAGCCTCCAGACAGGCTACGAGCAGTACTTC.

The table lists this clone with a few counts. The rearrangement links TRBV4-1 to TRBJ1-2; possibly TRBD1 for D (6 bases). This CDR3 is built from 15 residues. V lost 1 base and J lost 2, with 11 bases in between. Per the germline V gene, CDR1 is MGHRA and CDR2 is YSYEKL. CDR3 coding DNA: TGCGCCAGCAGCCAAGGATTGCAGGGGAACTATGGCTACACCTTC. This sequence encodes CASSQGLQGNYGYTF.

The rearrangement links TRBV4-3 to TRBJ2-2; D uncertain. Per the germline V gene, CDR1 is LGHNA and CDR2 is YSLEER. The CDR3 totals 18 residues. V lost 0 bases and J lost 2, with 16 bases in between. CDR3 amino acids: CASSQERLSRINTGELFF. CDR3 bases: TGCGCCAGCAGCCAAGAACGGCTCTCGAGGATCAACACCGGGGAGCTGTTTTTT.

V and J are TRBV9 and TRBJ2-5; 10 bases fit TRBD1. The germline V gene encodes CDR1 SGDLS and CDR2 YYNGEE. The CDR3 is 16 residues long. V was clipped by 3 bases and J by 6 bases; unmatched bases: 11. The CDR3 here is CASSGGQGLPTKTQYF. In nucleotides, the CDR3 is TGTGCCAGCAGCGGGGGACAGGGGCTACCAACGAAGACCCAGTACTTC.

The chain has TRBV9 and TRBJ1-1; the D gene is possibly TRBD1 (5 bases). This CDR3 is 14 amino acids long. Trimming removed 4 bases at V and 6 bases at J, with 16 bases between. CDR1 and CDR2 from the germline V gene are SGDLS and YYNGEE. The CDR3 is CASSPQRGLAEAFF. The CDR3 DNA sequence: TGTGCCAGCAGCCCCCAAAGGGGTTTGGCTGAAGCTTTCTTT.

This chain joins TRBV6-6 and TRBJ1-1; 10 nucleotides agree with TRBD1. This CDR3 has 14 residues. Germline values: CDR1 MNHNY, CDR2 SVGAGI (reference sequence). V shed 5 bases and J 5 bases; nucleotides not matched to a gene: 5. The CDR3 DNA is TGTGCCAGCAGTCCACCGGGACAGGGGACTGAAGCTTTCTTT. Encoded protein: CASSPPGQGTEAFF.

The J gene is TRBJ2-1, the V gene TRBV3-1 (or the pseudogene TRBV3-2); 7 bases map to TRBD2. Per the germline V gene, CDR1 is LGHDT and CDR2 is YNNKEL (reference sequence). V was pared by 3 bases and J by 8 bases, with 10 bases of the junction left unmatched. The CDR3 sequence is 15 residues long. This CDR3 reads CASSHGGSGTDEQFF. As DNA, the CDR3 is TGTGCCAGCAGCCACGGCGGGAGTGGAACAGATGAGCAGTTCTTC.

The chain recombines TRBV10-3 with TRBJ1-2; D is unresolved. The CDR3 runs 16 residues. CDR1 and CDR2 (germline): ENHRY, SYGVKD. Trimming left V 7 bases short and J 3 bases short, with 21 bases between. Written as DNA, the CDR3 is TGTGCCATCACAACAGTCCCCCAAGCTCATTACTATGGCTACACCTTC. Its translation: CAITTVPQAHYYGYTF.

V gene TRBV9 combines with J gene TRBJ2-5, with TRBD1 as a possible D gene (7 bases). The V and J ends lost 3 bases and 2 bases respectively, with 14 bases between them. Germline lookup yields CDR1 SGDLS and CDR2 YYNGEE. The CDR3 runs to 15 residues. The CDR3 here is CASSAEGGQQETQYF. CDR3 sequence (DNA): TGTGCCAGCAGCGCCGAGGGGGGACAGCAAGAGACCCAGTACTTC.

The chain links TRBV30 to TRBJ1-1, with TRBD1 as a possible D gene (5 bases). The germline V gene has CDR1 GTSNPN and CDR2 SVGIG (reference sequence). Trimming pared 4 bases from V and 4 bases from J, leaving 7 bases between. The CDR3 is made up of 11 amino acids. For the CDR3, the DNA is TGTGCCTGGATAGGGGTCACTGAAGCTTTCTTT. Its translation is CAWIGVTEAFF.

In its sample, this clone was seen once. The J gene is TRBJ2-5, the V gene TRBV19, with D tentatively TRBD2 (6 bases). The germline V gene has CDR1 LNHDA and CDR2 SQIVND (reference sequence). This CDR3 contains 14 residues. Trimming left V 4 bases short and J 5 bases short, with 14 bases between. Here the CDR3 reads CASSTTWGLETQYF. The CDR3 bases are TGTGCCAGTAGTACGACCTGGGGACTGGAGACCCAGTACTTC.

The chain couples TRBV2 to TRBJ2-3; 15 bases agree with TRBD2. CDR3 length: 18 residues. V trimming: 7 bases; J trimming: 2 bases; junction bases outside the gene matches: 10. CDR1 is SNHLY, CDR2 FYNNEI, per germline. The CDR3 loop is CASKAGLAGGSNTDTQYF. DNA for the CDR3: TGTGCCAGCAAGGCGGGACTAGCGGGAGGCTCCAACACAGATACGCAGTATTTT.

CDR3 sequence (DNA): TGTGCCAGCAGCTTGATCAGGGGTCCGTACAATGAGCAGTTCTTC. Amino acids: CASSLIRGPYNEQFF. The chain has TRBV5-6 and TRBJ2-1; tentative D call: TRBD1 (6 bases). The length of the CDR3 is 15 residues. Germline CDR1 is SGHDT and CDR2 is YYEEEE. Trimming removed 1 base at V and 4 bases at J, with 12 bases between.

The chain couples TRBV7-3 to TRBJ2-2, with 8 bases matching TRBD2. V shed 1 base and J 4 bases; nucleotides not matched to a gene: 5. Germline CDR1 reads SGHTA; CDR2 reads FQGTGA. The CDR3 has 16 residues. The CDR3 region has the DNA TGTGCCAGCAGCTTAAGGGCTAGCGGGTCCACCGGGGAGCTGTTTTTT. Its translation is CASSLRASGSTGELFF. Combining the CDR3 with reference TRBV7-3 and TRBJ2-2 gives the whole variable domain GAGVSQTPSNKVTEKGKYVELRCDPISGHTALYWYRQSLGQGPEFLIYFQGTGAADDSGLPNDRFFAVRPEGSVSTLKIQRTERGDSAVYLCASSLRASGSTGELFFGEGSRLTVL.

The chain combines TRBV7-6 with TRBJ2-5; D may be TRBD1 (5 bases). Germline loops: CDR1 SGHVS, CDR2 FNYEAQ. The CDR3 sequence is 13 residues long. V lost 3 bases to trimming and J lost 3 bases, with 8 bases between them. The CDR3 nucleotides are TGTGCCAGCAGCTTCAGGGTGGAAGAGACCCAGTACTTC. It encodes CASSFRVEETQYF. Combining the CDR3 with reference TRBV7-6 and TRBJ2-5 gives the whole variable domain GAGVSQSPRYKVTKRGQDVALRCDPISGHVSLYWYRQALGQGPEFLTYFNYEAQQDKSGLPNDRFSAERPEGSISTLTIQRTEQRDSAMYRCASSFRVEETQYFGPGTRLLVL.

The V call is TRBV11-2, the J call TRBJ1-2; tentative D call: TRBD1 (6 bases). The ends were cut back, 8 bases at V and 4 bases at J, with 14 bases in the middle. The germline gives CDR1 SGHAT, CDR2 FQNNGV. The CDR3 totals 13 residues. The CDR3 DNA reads TGTGCCAGCGCTAAGACAGGCATCTATGGCTACACCTTC. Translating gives CASAKTGIYGYTF.

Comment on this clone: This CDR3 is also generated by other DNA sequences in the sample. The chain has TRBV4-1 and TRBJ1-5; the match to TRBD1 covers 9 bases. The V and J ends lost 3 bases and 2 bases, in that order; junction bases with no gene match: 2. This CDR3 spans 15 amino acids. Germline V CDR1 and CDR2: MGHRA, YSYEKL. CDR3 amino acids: CASSQGQGGNQPQHF. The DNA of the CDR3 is TGCGCCAGCAGCCAGGGACAGGGAGGCAATCAGCCCCAGCATTTT.

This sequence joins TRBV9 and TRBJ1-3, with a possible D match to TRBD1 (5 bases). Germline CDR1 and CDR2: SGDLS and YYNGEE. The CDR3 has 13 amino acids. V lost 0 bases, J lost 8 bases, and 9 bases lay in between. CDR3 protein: CASSVADSDTIYF. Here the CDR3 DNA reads TGTGCCAGCAGCGTAGCTGACAGCGACACCATATATTTT.

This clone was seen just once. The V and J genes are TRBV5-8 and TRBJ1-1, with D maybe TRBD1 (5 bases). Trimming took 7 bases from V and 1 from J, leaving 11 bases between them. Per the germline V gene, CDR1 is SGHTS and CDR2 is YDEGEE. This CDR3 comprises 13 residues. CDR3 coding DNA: TGTGCCAGCCCGACCACAGGGAACACTGAAGCTTTCTTT. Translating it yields CASPTTGNTEAFF.

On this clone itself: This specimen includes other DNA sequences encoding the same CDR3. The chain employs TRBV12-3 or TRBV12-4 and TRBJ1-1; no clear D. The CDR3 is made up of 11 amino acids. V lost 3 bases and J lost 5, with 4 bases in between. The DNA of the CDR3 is TGTGCCAGCAGTTTCGGGACTGAAGCTTTCTTT. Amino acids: CASSFGTEAFF.

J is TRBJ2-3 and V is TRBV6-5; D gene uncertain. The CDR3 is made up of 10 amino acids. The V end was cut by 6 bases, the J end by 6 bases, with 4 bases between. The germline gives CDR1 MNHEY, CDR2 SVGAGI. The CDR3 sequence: CASSADTQYF. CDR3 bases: TGTGCCAGCAGCGCGGATACGCAGTATTTT.

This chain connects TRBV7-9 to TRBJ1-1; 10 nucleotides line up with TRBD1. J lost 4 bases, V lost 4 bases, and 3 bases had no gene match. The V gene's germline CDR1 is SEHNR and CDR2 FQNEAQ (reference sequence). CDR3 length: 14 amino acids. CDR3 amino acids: CASSWTGGGTEAFF. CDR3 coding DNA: TGTGCCAGCAGCTGGACAGGGGGTGGCACTGAAGCTTTCTTT.

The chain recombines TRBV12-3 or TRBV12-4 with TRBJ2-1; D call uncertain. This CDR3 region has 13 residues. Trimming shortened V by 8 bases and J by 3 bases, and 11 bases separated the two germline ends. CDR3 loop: CASAGGFYNEQFF. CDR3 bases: TGTGCCAGCGCTGGCGGTTTCTACAATGAGCAGTTCTTC.

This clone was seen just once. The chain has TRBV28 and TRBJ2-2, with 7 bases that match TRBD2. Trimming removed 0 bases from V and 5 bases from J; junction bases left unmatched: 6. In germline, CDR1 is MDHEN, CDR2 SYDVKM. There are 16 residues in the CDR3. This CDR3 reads CASSLWTGGWTGELFF. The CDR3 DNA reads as TGTGCCAGCAGTTTATGGACCGGGGGGTGGACCGGGGAGCTGTTTTTT.

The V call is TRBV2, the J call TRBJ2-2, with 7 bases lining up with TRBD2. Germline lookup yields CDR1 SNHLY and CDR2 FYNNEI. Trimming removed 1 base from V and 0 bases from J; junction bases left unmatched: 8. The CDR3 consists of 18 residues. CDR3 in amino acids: CASSEGGSRNANTGELFF. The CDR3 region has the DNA TGTGCCAGCAGTGAAGGCGGGAGCCGGAACGCGAACACCGGGGAGCTGTTTTTT.

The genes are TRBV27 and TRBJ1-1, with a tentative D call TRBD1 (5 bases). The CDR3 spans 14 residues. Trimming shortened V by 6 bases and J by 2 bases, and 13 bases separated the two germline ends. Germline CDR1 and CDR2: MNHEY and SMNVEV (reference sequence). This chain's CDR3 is CASSPRDYNTEAFF. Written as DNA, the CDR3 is TGTGCCAGCAGCCCACGGGACTATAACACTGAAGCTTTCTTT.

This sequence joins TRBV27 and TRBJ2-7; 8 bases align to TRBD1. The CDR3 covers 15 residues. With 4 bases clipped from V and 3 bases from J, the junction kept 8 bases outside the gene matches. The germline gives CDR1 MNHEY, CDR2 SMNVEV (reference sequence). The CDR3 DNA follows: TGTGCCAGCAGTTCCGGGACAGGTGATCTCTACGAGCAGTACTTC. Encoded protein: CASSSGTGDLYEQYF.

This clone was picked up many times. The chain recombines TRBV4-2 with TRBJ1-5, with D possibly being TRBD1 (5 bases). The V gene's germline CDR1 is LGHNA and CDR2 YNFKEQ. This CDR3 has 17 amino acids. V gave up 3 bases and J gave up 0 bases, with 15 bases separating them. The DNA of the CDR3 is TGTGCCAGCAGCCAGTCACTTTGGGGCAATAGCAATCAGCCCCAGCATTTT. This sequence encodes CASSQSLWGNSNQPQHF.

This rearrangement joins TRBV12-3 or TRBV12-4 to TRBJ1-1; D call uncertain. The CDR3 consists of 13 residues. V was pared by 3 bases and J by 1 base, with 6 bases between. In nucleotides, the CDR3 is TGTGCCAGCAGTTTGGCAGGGAACACTGAAGCTTTCTTT. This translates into CASSLAGNTEAFF.

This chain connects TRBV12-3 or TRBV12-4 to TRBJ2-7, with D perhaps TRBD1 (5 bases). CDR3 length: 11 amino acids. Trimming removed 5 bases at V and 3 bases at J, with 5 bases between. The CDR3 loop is CASSRGYEQYF. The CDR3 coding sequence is TGTGCCAGCAGTAGGGGCTACGAGCAGTACTTC.